This TCR beta chain was captured in a study of metastatic and nonmetastatic thyroid tumors. Background on the study: Across peripheral blood and tumor or nodule tissue samples taken from malignant and benign thyroid patients, the repertoires were compared with one another. Findings of the study overall: Benign nodules reportedly had significantly lower TCR beta diversity than malignant thyroid tumors in blood and tumor.

A note on this clone: Its specificity is unknown.

Per the authors' pipeline: Built for papillary thyroid cancer, a distant-metastasis classifier drew on CDR3 differences across clinicopathological groups. MiXCR was used by TCRdb to re-call the PCR reads. The V and J calls and clone size come from TCRdb's table, not from the authors' own analysis. The profile shows roughly 83,000 clones, under 15% of them singletons. Not a single patient had been given any form of treatment at any point before undergoing thyroid surgery. Germline V gene lookup returns CDR1 MDHEN and CDR2 SYDVKM. Trimming pared 2 bases from V and 8 bases from J, leaving 18 bases between. CDR3 length equals 16 residues.

Sequenced input: blood. The J gene is TRBJ1-4, the V gene TRBV28; the D gene is possibly TRBD1 (6 bases). The sequence came from a female donor with papillary thyroid cancer or a benign thyroid nodule (not recorded which). Some clones in this sample may be carry-over from other donors' samples. The CDR3 here is CASSLLFRTVGEKLFF. CDR3 coding DNA: TGTGCCAGCAGTTTACTGTTCCGGACAGTGGGAGAAAAACTGTTTTTT.